Below, 27 T cell receptor beta chains from the same sample are listed, as sequenced in a study of siplizumab effects on memory and regulatory T cells. Clones were sequenced by immunoSEQ multiplex PCR, and TCRdb holds only the in-frame ones, with some missing. In the table there are about 110,000 clones, about 90% of which are singletons. Sample: Tregs sorted from blood. These receptors came from a human donor in good health.

This chain connects TRBV7-3 to TRBJ2-7, with D possibly matching TRBD2 (5 bases). The CDR3 sequence is 14 residues long. The V end was cut by 5 bases, the J end by 0 bases, with 11 bases between. Germline V gives CDR1 SGHTA, CDR2 FQGTGA. The CDR3 region is CASSLAADSYEQYF. The CDR3 DNA follows: TGTGCCAGCAGCCTAGCAGCCGACTCCTACGAGCAGTACTTC.

A single count supports this clone. The rearrangement joins TRBV5-4 to TRBJ2-7; 9 bases are a match to TRBD1. This CDR3 contains 14 residues. J was trimmed by 1 base and V by 3 bases; bases with no gene match: 2. Germline V gene data show CDR1 as SGHNT and CDR2 as YYREEE (reference sequence). The CDR3 protein is CASSWGQGSYEQYF. The DNA for the CDR3 is TGTGCCAGCAGCTGGGGACAGGGATCCTACGAGCAGTACTTC. Drawing the rest from reference TRBV5-4 and TRBJ2-7, the complete variable domain is ETGVTQSPTHLIKTRGQQVTLRCSSQSGHNTVSWYQQALGQGPQFIFQYYREEENGRGNFPPRFSGLQFPNYSSELNVNALELDDSALYLCASSWGQGSYEQYFGPGTRLTVT.

The rearrangement joins TRBV11-2 to TRBJ2-4, with no clear D. CDR1 is SGHAT and CDR2 is FQNNGV in the germline V gene. This CDR3 spans 18 amino acids. Between the trimmed V and J ends, which lost 3 bases and 0 bases, there was a span of 18 bases. CDR3 DNA sequence: TGTGCCAGCAGCTTTTTTCGTCCCAGAGCTTTAGCCAAAAACATTCAGTACTTC. It is translated as CASSFFRPRALAKNIQYF. The entire variable domain, with the rest obtained from reference TRBV11-2 and TRBJ2-4, is as follows: EAGVAQSPRYKIIEKRQSVAFWCNPISGHATLYWYQQILGQGPKLLIQFQNNGVVDDSQLPKDRFSAERLKGVDSTLKIQPAKLEDSAVYLCASSFFRPRALAKNIQYFGAGTRLSVL.

The V call is TRBV6-1, the J call TRBJ2-7; 8 positions agree with TRBD1. This CDR3 region has 14 residues. CDR1 is MNHNS, CDR2 SASEGT, per germline. V shed 6 bases, J shed 2 bases, and the junction held 6 bases outside the gene matches. DNA of the CDR3: TGTGCCAGCAGGAGAAGACAGGGGCCCTACGAGCAGTACTTC. This codes for CASRRRQGPYEQYF.

The chain is built from TRBV19 and TRBJ1-3; TRBD1 is a possible D gene (5 bases). The CDR3 sequence is 14 residues long. CDR1 and CDR2 from the germline V gene are LNHDA and SQIVND (reference sequence). V was clipped by 7 bases and J by 4 bases, with 14 bases between them. CDR3 sequence (DNA): TGTGCCAGTACGGACATTAGGAGGGGAAACACCATATATTTT. It yields the protein CASTDIRRGNTIYF.

This clone was picked up one time. The V gene is TRBV14, the J gene TRBJ1-1, with no clear D. This CDR3 has 17 amino acids. V lost 1 base to trimming and J lost 4 bases, with 19 bases between them. CDR1 SGHDN and CDR2 FVKESK come from the germline V gene. CDR3 in amino acids: CASSQVTGDVITTEAFF. In DNA form, the CDR3 reads TGTGCCAGCAGCCAAGTGACCGGGGATGTAATAACCACTGAAGCTTTCTTT.

This clone was counted a single time. The V call is TRBV28, the J call TRBJ2-3; no reliable D call. V was pared by 4 bases and J by 4 bases, with 12 bases between. CDR1 is MDHEN and CDR2 is SYDVKM in the germline V gene. The CDR3 is 14 residues long. CDR3 sequence reads: CASSSPVHPDTQYF. In nucleotides, the CDR3 is TGTGCCAGCAGTTCCCCGGTTCATCCAGATACGCAGTATTTT.

The chain joins TRBV9 to TRBJ2-7; D remains unclear. The CDR3 covers 14 residues. Germline CDR1 reads SGDLS; CDR2 reads YYNGEE. Trimming removed 1 base from V and 1 base from J, with 9 bases in between. CDR3 residues: CASSVRWDSYEQYF. Written as DNA, the CDR3 is TGTGCCAGCAGCGTAAGATGGGATTCCTACGAGCAGTACTTC.

The chain links TRBV10-2 to TRBJ1-5; D is unclear. Trimming took 3 bases from V and 0 from J, leaving 6 bases between them. Germline V gene data show CDR1 as WSHSY and CDR2 as SAAADI. The CDR3 totals 14 residues. The CDR3, as DNA: TGCGCCAGCAGTGACAGGCCTAGCAATCAGCCCCAGCATTTT. It codes for CASSDRPSNQPQHF.

The gene calls are TRBV19 and TRBJ2-3; 8 bases are shared with TRBD2. Per germline, CDR1 LNHDA and CDR2 SQIVND (reference sequence). Trimming removed 10 bases from V and 3 bases from J; junction bases left unmatched: 9. CDR3 length equals 14 residues. The CDR3 sequence: CAISHSGTTDTQYF. CDR3 sequence (DNA): TGTGCCATCTCACATAGCGGGACGACAGATACGCAGTATTTT.

This chain connects TRBV6-5 to TRBJ1-1, with 9 nucleotides matching TRBD1. The CDR3 totals 13 residues. Germline values: CDR1 MNHEY, CDR2 SVGAGI. J gave up 11 bases and V 11 bases, and 15 bases lay outside the gene matches. In DNA form, the CDR3 reads TGTGCCTCGTGGGACAGGGATCTTTCCCGGGCTTTCTTT. It is translated as CASWDRDLSRAFF.

This chain uses TRBV2 with TRBJ2-1, with TRBD2 identical over 10 bases. CDR1 SNHLY and CDR2 FYNNEI come from the germline V gene. V was pared by 7 bases and J by 7 bases, with 4 bases of the junction left unmatched. This CDR3 has 13 amino acids. The CDR3 DNA reads TGTGCCAGCATTCTAGCGGGAGTAAATGAGCAGTTCTTC. Protein sequence: CASILAGVNEQFF. The full variable domain, completed using reference TRBV2 and TRBJ2-1, is EPEVTQTPSHQVTQMGQEVILRCVPISNHLYFYWYRQILGQKVEFLVSFYNNEISEKSEIFDDQFSVERPDGSNFTLKIRSTKLEDSAMYFCASILAGVNEQFFGPGTRLTVL.

J is TRBJ1-2 and V is TRBV5-1; 7 bases map to TRBD1. The V gene's germline CDR1 is SGHRS and CDR2 YFSETQ. V gave up 0 bases and J gave up 8 bases; unmatched junction bases: 13. The CDR3 length is 16 residues. CDR3 sequence reads: CASSLVPGGAARGYTF. The CDR3, as DNA: TGCGCCAGCAGCTTGGTCCCAGGGGGAGCGGCGCGGGGCTACACCTTC.

V usage is TRBV2 and J usage is TRBJ2-4; no definite D call. The length of the CDR3 is 15 residues. Germline lookup yields CDR1 SNHLY and CDR2 FYNNEI. V was pared by 3 bases and J by 0 bases, with 9 bases between. CDR3 protein: CASSDSILAKNIQYF. CDR3 DNA sequence: TGTGCCAGCAGTGATTCCATTCTAGCCAAAAACATTCAGTACTTC.

The rearrangement links TRBV2 to TRBJ2-2; TRBD1 matches 9 bases. V lost 6 bases, J lost 4 bases, and 6 bases stayed unmatched. CDR1 and CDR2 (germline): SNHLY, FYNNEI. This CDR3 comprises 15 residues. The CDR3 spells CASSDRTGATGELFF. CDR3 coding DNA: TGTGCCAGCAGCGACAGGACAGGGGCCACCGGGGAGCTGTTTTTT.

The chain joins TRBV5-1 to TRBJ2-3, with 12 bases lining up with TRBD2. Per the germline V gene, CDR1 is SGHRS and CDR2 is YFSETQ. With 4 bases clipped from V and 7 bases from J, the junction kept 16 bases outside the gene matches. This CDR3 contains 18 residues. This CDR3 reads CASSPGGLAGGGLNTQYF. The DNA for the CDR3 is TGCGCCAGCAGCCCGGGAGGGCTAGCGGGAGGGGGTCTGAATACGCAGTATTTT.

This clone occurred once. The chain carries TRBV7-2 and TRBJ2-3; 8 positions match TRBD2. The CDR3 loop spans 15 amino acids. J was trimmed by 4 bases and V by 2 bases; bases with no gene match: 5. Germline V gene lookup returns CDR1 SGHTA and CDR2 FQGNSA. CDR3 sequence (DNA): TGTGCCAGCAGCTTAAACGGGAGGGCGGCAGATACGCAGTATTTT. Translating gives CASSLNGRAADTQYF.

This clone was seen more than once but under ten times. The chain has TRBV19 and TRBJ1-6; D is undetermined. Germline values: CDR1 LNHDA, CDR2 SQIVND (reference sequence). V was clipped by 5 bases and J by 10 bases, with 21 bases between them. The CDR3 is 16 amino acids. The CDR3 here is CASSPRWGSLYSPLHF. The CDR3 DNA reads as TGTGCCAGTAGTCCGCGATGGGGAAGTCTGTACTCACCCCTCCACTTT.

This sequence joins TRBV30 and TRBJ2-2; no reliable D call. The germline CDR1 and CDR2 sequences are GTSNPN and SVGIG (reference sequence). There are 14 residues in the CDR3. V was trimmed by 0 bases and J by 1 base, leaving 6 bases between them. CDR3 amino acids: CAWSVGRNTGELFF. The CDR3 DNA reads TGTGCCTGGAGTGTCGGCCGGAACACCGGGGAGCTGTTTTTT.

This chain links TRBV6-6 with TRBJ1-2; 9 positions agree with TRBD1. J gave up 6 bases and V 2 bases, and 1 base lay outside the gene matches. CDR1 MNHNY and CDR2 SVGAGI come from the germline V gene (reference sequence). This CDR3 has 13 amino acids. In DNA, the CDR3 is TGTGCCAGCAGTTACGGACAGGGGAATGGCTACACCTTC. It encodes CASSYGQGNGYTF.

The rearrangement uses TRBV5-1 and TRBJ2-2; 7 positions agree with TRBD2. This CDR3 comprises 14 residues. Germline V gene lookup returns CDR1 SGHRS and CDR2 YFSETQ. The ends lost 4 bases at V and 2 bases at J; junction bases unmatched: 2. For the CDR3, the DNA is TGCGCCAGCAGCCAGCGGGGTAACACCGGGGAGCTGTTTTTT. It specifies CASSQRGNTGELFF.

This chain links TRBV6-6 with TRBJ2-3, with 7 bases that match TRBD2. The junction had 6 bases not matched to a gene; V was cut back by 5 bases and J by 4 bases. Germline CDR1 MNHNY, CDR2 SVGAGI (reference sequence). This CDR3 contains 14 residues. DNA for the CDR3: TGTGCCAGCAGTCCAGCGGGAAGTCCAGATACGCAGTATTTT. Protein: CASSPAGSPDTQYF.

V is TRBV18 and J is TRBJ2-3; weak D call: TRBD1 (6 bases). Trimming took 3 bases from V and 1 from J, leaving 23 bases between them. The germline V gene has CDR1 KGHSH and CDR2 LQKENI. The CDR3 is 19 amino acids. The CDR3 loop reads CASSPFGQTVSIRTDTQYF. The CDR3 DNA follows: TGTGCCAGCTCACCGTTTGGACAGACCGTCTCTATCCGCACAGATACGCAGTATTTT.

V usage is TRBV6-1 and J usage is TRBJ2-5; D remains unclear. The CDR3 extends over 11 amino acids. V was cut by 7 bases and J by 7 bases, with 10 bases left in between. From germline, CDR1 is MNHNS and CDR2 SASEGT. CDR3 DNA: TGTGCCAGCATGGAAGTCAGGACCCAGTACTTC. It encodes CASMEVRTQYF.

Written as DNA, the CDR3 is TGTGCCAGCAGCTTATCAGGTGCCCTGTCTGGAAACACCATATATTTT. This gives the protein CASSLSGALSGNTIYF. J is TRBJ1-3 and V is TRBV11-2, with no clear D. This CDR3 has 16 amino acids. Looked up from germline, CDR1 is SGHAT and CDR2 is FQNNGV. V shed 2 bases and J shed 1 base, with 12 bases lying between them.

The J gene is TRBJ2-2, the V gene TRBV5-1; a possible D gene is TRBD1 (6 bases). V lost 4 bases, J lost 4 bases, and 17 bases lay in between. The CDR3 loop spans 16 amino acids. CDR1 and CDR2 (germline): SGHRS, YFSETQ. The CDR3 loop reads CASSHDRRRGTGELFF. The CDR3 DNA sequence: TGCGCCAGCAGCCACGACAGGCGACGTGGCACCGGGGAGCTGTTTTTT.

This sequence joins TRBV10-3 and TRBJ2-7; TRBD2 matches 12 bases. Germline CDR1 ENHRY, CDR2 SYGVKD. This CDR3 comprises 14 residues. The junction had 6 bases not matched to a gene; V was cut back by 6 bases and J by 6 bases. CDR3 region: CAIRKTSGSSEQYF. In DNA form, the CDR3 reads TGTGCCATCAGAAAGACTAGCGGGAGCTCCGAGCAGTACTTC.